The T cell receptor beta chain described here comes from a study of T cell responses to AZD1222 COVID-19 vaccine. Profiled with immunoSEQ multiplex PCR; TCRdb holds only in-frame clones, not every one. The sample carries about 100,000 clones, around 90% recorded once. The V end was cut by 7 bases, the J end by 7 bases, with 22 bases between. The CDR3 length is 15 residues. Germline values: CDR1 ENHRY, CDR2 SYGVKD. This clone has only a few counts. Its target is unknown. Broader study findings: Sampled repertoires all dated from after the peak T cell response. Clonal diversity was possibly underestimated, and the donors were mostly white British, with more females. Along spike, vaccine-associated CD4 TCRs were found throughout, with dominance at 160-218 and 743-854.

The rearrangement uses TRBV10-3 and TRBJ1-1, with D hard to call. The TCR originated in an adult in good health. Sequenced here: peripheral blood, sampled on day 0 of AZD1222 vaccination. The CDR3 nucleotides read TGTGCCATCAAATCCCTAGGGCCCTCCGGATATGAAGCTTTCTTT. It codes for CAIKSLGPSGYEAFF.